This TCR beta chain is from a study of metastatic and nonmetastatic thyroid tumors. Study information: Samples came from malignant and benign thyroid patients, and repertoires were compared across blood and tumor or nodule tissue.

As originally analysed: Between-group CDR3 differences, defined by clinicopathological status, yielded a distant-metastasis classifier for papillary thyroid cancer. TCRdb re-called the PCR reads through MiXCR. In this record, the V and J calls reflect TCRdb's handling and not the investigators' own analysis. The sample lists thousands of clones, about a third occurring once. To note about this clone: What it binds is unknown.

Regarding the study as a whole: Benign nodules were reported to have significantly lower TCR beta diversity than malignant thyroid tumors, in blood and tumor.

Every patient was untreated before thyroid surgery. V lost 5 bases and J lost 0, with 14 bases in between. Germline CDR1 MNHEY, CDR2 SVGEGT. The CDR3 is 15 residues long. The chain couples TRBV6-2 or TRBV6-3 to TRBJ2-7, with D unclear. Sequencing was done on a sample of adjacent normal tissue. The clonotype was recovered from a female donor with papillary thyroid cancer or a benign thyroid nodule (not recorded which). Some clones in this sample may be carry-over from other donors' samples. CDR3 sequence (DNA): TGTGCCAGCAGTCCGTTGTCTGTATTCTCCTACGAGCAGTACTTC. Translated: CASSPLSVFSYEQYF.